This TCR beta chain was recorded in a study of beta chain features in type 1 diabetes (dated by TCRdb to between 2018 and 2020). Describing the broader study: No differences in mean age, gender distribution, total cell number or subset yield were found between patients and healthy donors. In the study, recently diagnosed type 1 diabetes patients and matched healthy donors were compared on the TCRB repertoires of their sorted circulating CD4+ T cell subsets. A total of 85 million to 140 million sorted cells were examined across all samples, and the number of cells per subset was strongly correlated with RNA yield. Whereas all 28 donors provided naive and central memory subsets, regulatory and stem cell-like memory subsets were isolated from just 8 patients and about eight healthy donors. Study-wide conclusions, independent of this receptor: Because cDNA was sequenced instead of genomic DNA, activated cells with high expression could be over-represented, although the groups did not differ in activation or CD3 levels. Shorter templates might have been favored by PCR, but patient and control samples were amplified and corrected together, so both groups would have been affected equally by any skew. In all four CD4+ subsets, TCRB CDR3 length was moderately but significantly shorter in type 1 diabetes patients. HLA sub-analyses involved small numbers of individuals, so any influence of HLA type on TCRB rearrangement remained unresolved. At VDJ recombination sites, patients with type 1 diabetes made fewer insertions and deleted more nucleotides, a pattern implying thymic rearrangement abnormalities. The naive, central memory and regulatory TCRB repertoires appeared to resemble one another more closely among patients than among healthy donors.

Each donor gave one peripheral blood draw, averaging roughly 0.11 L, which was collected into heparinised tubes. Naive, central memory, regulatory and stem cell-like memory CD4+ T cells were sorted on a BD FACSAria II using a panel including CD45RO, CCR7, CD25, CD127, CD95 and CD27. A purity above 98% was achieved for all sorted populations. PBMCs were isolated right away by Lymphoprep density gradient centrifugation and were stained directly, without culture. So that batch effects would be minimized, each experiment stained and sorted samples in pairs, pairing one healthy donor with one patient. CDR1 and CDR2 (SGHRS, YFSETQ) derive from the germline V gene. Trimming removed 0 bases from V and 5 bases from J, leaving 11 bases between the germline ends. The CDR3 measures 14 amino acids from cysteine to phenylalanine. Only the CDR3 region is kept as DNA, spanning 42 bases read in frame from base 1.

The High Capacity cDNA Reverse Transcription Kit was used to reverse transcribe all of the isolated RNA, meaning that expressed TCRB transcripts were what got sequenced. Deep immunoSEQ sequencing was applied to naive, central memory and regulatory T cell samples, giving an average of approximately 3.8 million total reads per sample. Sorted cells were lysed in RLT buffer, and RNA was extracted using DNase-treated RNeasy Micro or Mini kits according to cell number. Each cell subset was processed on its own to prevent cross-contamination, while patient and healthy donor samples were processed together. The immunoSEQ multiplex PCR was used to amplify TCRB sequences from cDNA, yielding 87-bp fragments that span the CDR3 region. Sequencing of the amplicons was performed on the Illumina HiSeq platform. Per the authors' processing: PCR bias was computationally corrected using synthetic template baselines, reads within Hamming distance 2 were collapsed, and singletons that could not be merged were discarded. Reads were aligned against IMGT to assign V, D and J genes, CDR3 length and insertions or deletions at six rearrangement sites. Clonotype counts were normalized to sorted cell number within each subset before computing true diversity and Gini coefficients with the tcR R package. The overlap coefficient, calculated on TCRB nucleotide sequences, was used to quantify repertoire sharing. In its TCRdb copy, this immuneACCESS table keeps in-frame sequences only and misses some clones. Where compared with another copy, unresolved V genes explain less than half of these, and the others have no known cause. V and J calls and clone size are as listed in that table; D and trimming were resolved from the DNA. The sample contains about 220,000 clones, around 9.9% of them found a single time. Together, the top ten hold 1% to 1.5% of the sample.

As concerns this clone: No cognate antigen has been identified for it. No base quality values were provided; no much bigger clone lies one nucleotide off.

The sequence links TRBV5-1 to TRBJ2-5, and the D gene may be TRBD2, 6 bases matching. The TCR originated in a man between 18 and 29 years old in good health. The source material was central memory CD4+ T cells from blood. The sequence in DNA is TGCGCCAGCAGCTTGGGAAGGGGAGGCGAGACCCAGTACTTC. It codes for CASSLGRGGETQYF. The full variable domain, with segments outside the CDR3 supplied by the reference TRBV5-1 and TRBJ2-5 proteins, appears as KAGVTQTPRYLIKTRGQQVTLSCSPISGHRSVSWYQQTPGQGLQFLFEYFSETQRNKGNFPGRFSGRQFSNSRSEMNVSTLELGDSALYLCASSLGRGGETQYFGPGTRLLVL.